Shown below are 21 T cell receptor beta chains from a single sample sequenced in a study of control samples from healthy donors and cancer patients. Using immunoSEQ multiplex PCR, the repertoire was profiled, and TCRdb retains in-frame clones only, with some absent. The profile shows approximately 120,000 clones, roughly 87% of them singletons. The sequenced sample consisted of blood. The receptors were gathered from a man in his forties in good health.

The chain uses TRBV7-9 and TRBJ2-7; TRBD1 might be the D (6 bases). V was trimmed by 7 bases and J by 4 bases, leaving 23 bases between them. Germline V CDR1 and CDR2: SEHNR, FQNEAQ (reference sequence). This CDR3 region has 16 residues. The CDR3, as DNA: TGTGCCAGCACCGGCGTGTTGGGGGCACAAAGTTACGAGCAGTACTTC. Protein product: CASTGVLGAQSYEQYF. The full variable domain, with the rest looked up from reference TRBV7-9 and TRBJ2-7, is DTGVSQNPRHKITKRGQNVTFRCDPISEHNRLYWYRQTLGQGPEFLTYFQNEAQLEKSRLLSDRFSAERPKGSFSTLEIQRTEQGDSAMYLCASTGVLGAQSYEQYFGPGTRLTVT.

Notes on this clone: Other DNA variants within this sample encode the same CDR3. The chain has TRBV7-2 and TRBJ2-7; 7 bases map to TRBD2. The CDR3 length is 13 residues. The germline gives CDR1 SGHTA, CDR2 FQGNSA. V gave up 2 bases and J gave up 2 bases; unmatched junction bases: 0. The CDR3 loop reads CASSLRGAYEQYF. The CDR3 DNA follows: TGTGCCAGCAGCTTACGGGGGGCCTACGAGCAGTACTTC.

This chain links TRBV6-6 with TRBJ1-3; no clear D. The V gene lost 6 bases and the J gene lost 5 bases, with 11 bases spanning the gap. This CDR3 is built from 13 residues. Germline CDR1 and CDR2: MNHNY and SVGAGI (reference sequence). Written as DNA, the CDR3 is TGTGCCAGCAGCCGGGAGAGCAGAAACACCATATATTTT. As protein: CASSRESRNTIYF.

This clone was detected a few times. The sample contains more than one DNA sequence encoding this CDR3. J is TRBJ1-6 and V is TRBV9; D is unresolved. V lost 0 bases and J 9 bases, leaving 10 bases between the germline ends. This CDR3 spans 14 amino acids. Germline values: CDR1 SGDLS, CDR2 YYNGEE. CDR3 DNA: TGTGCCAGCAGCGTAGATTCTGGTTTTTCACCCCTCCACTTT. This gives the protein CASSVDSGFSPLHF.

V usage is TRBV18 and J usage is TRBJ1-1; D gene unclear. Germline CDR1 KGHSH, CDR2 LQKENI. The CDR3 sequence is 12 residues long. Trimming stripped 6 bases from V and 10 bases from J, with 15 bases between. The CDR3 DNA reads as TGTGCCAGCTCTCCGTTCCCGCGTGGAGCTTTCTTT. Translation: CASSPFPRGAFF. Filled out from reference TRBV18 and TRBJ1-1, the complete variable domain reads NAGVMQNPRHLVRRRGQEARLRCSPMKGHSHVYWYRQLPEEGLKFMVYLQKENIIDESGMPKERFSAEFPKEGPSILRIQQVVRGDSAAYFCASSPFPRGAFFGQGTRLTVV.

V and J are TRBV7-2 and TRBJ2-5, with 11 bases aligning to TRBD2. The CDR3 covers 14 residues. Germline CDR1 SGHTA, CDR2 FQGNSA. With 3 bases clipped from V and 14 bases from J, the junction kept 11 bases outside the gene matches. The DNA for the CDR3 is TGTGCCAGCAGCTTTACTAGCGGGGGCGTTGGGAACTACTTC. This encodes CASSFTSGGVGNYF.

This clone has ten or more counts. The V gene is TRBV7-8, the J gene TRBJ2-7; 8 nucleotides agree with TRBD1. The CDR3 spans 16 residues. Trimming took 2 bases from V and 5 from J; bases not matched to a gene: 11. Germline-derived CDR1 and CDR2 are SGHVS and FQNEAQ. The CDR3 sequence: CASSLTHQGAMDEQYF. In DNA form, the CDR3 reads TGTGCCAGCAGCTTAACGCACCAGGGGGCGATGGACGAGCAGTACTTC.

The chain joins TRBV19 to TRBJ2-5; TRBD1 matches 8 bases. Germline V gives CDR1 LNHDA, CDR2 SQIVND (reference sequence). The CDR3 contains 14 residues. V dropped 6 bases and J dropped 6; count of bases not matched to a gene: 9. DNA for the CDR3: TGTGCCAGTAGGGAGACAGGGGATTGGAAGACCCAGTACTTC. Protein product: CASRETGDWKTQYF.

The chain combines TRBV15 with TRBJ1-5; 7 nucleotides line up with TRBD1. With 6 bases clipped from V and 10 bases from J, the junction kept 6 bases outside the gene matches. Germline V gene lookup returns CDR1 LNHNV and CDR2 YYDKDF (reference sequence). The CDR3 length is 12 residues. The CDR3 sequence is CATRTGSHPQHF. The CDR3 region has the DNA TGTGCCACCAGGACAGGGAGTCACCCCCAGCATTTT.

V usage is TRBV4-3 and J usage is TRBJ1-5, with TRBD1 matching over 8 bases. The CDR3 is 15 amino acids. The V segment lost 4 bases and the J segment 4 bases; nucleotides outside the gene matches: 6. From germline, CDR1 is LGHNA and CDR2 YSLEER. This CDR3 reads CASSRGTGNNQPQHF. The CDR3 DNA sequence: TGCGCCAGCAGCCGCGGGACAGGAAATAATCAGCCCCAGCATTTT.

The J gene is TRBJ2-5, the V gene TRBV4-3; D might be TRBD1 (6 bases). The ends were cut back, 2 bases at V and 2 bases at J, with 12 bases in the middle. This CDR3 contains 15 residues. Germline V CDR1 and CDR2: LGHNA, YSLEER. CDR3 DNA: TGCGCCAGCAGCCAATGGACAGATACTCAAGAGACCCAGTACTTC. The encoded protein is CASSQWTDTQETQYF.

For the CDR3, the DNA is TGTGCCAGCAGCGCTAGTACCGCCCGGTGGGGTAAGAACTCTGGAAACACCATATATTTT. This sequence encodes CASSASTARWGKNSGNTIYF. The chain recombines TRBV9 with TRBJ1-3; D gene uncertain. Per germline, CDR1 SGDLS and CDR2 YYNGEE. Trimming removed 3 bases at V and 0 bases at J, with 25 bases between. This CDR3 spans 20 amino acids.

The chain employs TRBV5-1 and TRBJ2-3, with 8 bases aligning to TRBD1. The V segment lost 4 bases and the J segment 0 bases; nucleotides outside the gene matches: 7. CDR3 length: 16 residues. CDR1 SGHRS and CDR2 YFSETQ come from the germline V gene. CDR3 sequence: CASSPGTGHSTDTQYF. The DNA for the CDR3 is TGCGCCAGCAGCCCGGGGACAGGCCATAGCACAGATACGCAGTATTTT.

The chain uses TRBV12-5 and TRBJ2-2; 9 nucleotides line up with TRBD1. Unmatched junction bases numbered 4, after V lost 2 bases and J lost 9 bases. The V gene's germline CDR1 is LGHNT and CDR2 FRNRAP. The CDR3 runs 14 residues. CDR3 in amino acids: CASGLNRGRRELFF. CDR3 nucleotide sequence: TGTGCTAGTGGTTTGAACAGGGGGCGTAGGGAGCTGTTTTTT.

The V and J genes are TRBV14 and TRBJ1-2, with D perhaps matching TRBD1 (5 bases). Trimming shortened V by 1 base and J by 4 bases, and 16 bases separated the two germline ends. Germline V CDR1 and CDR2: SGHDN, FVKESK. This CDR3 region has 16 residues. CDR3: CASSQVKGPRPYGYTF. The CDR3 DNA follows: TGTGCCAGCAGCCAAGTAAAGGGGCCAAGGCCCTATGGCTACACCTTC.

There are a few counts of this clone. The gene calls are TRBV5-5 and TRBJ2-3, with a possible D match to TRBD2 (6 bases). Germline loops: CDR1 SGHKS, CDR2 YYEKEE (reference sequence). Deletions cut 0 bases from V and 7 bases from J, with 9 bases between. The CDR3 contains 13 residues. The DNA of the CDR3 is TGTGCCAGCAGCTTGGACGGGAGATATACGCAGTATTTT. Translation: CASSLDGRYTQYF. Supplemented by reference TRBV5-5 and TRBJ2-3, the full variable domain reads DAGVTQSPTHLIKTRGQQVTLRCSPISGHKSVSWYQQVLGQGPQFIFQYYEKEERGRGNFPDRFSARQFPNYSSELNVNALLLGDSALYLCASSLDGRYTQYFGPGTRLTVL.

The chain couples TRBV25-1 to TRBJ1-5, with 7 bases fitting TRBD1. Germline CDR1 reads MGHDK; CDR2 reads SYGVNS. This CDR3 region has 13 residues. Unmatched junction bases numbered 3, after V lost 8 bases and J lost 2 bases. CDR3 nucleotides: TGTGCCAGCCCTACAGGGGGCAATCAGCCCCAGCATTTT. It encodes CASPTGGNQPQHF.

This clone was observed a few times. The same CDR3 can be traced to other DNA sequences in this sample. The chain has TRBV12-3 or TRBV12-4 and TRBJ2-7; unclear D gene. The V end was cut by 6 bases, the J end by 1 base, with 4 bases between. CDR3 length: 11 amino acids. CDR3 amino acids: CASSYSYEQYF. The CDR3 bases are TGTGCCAGCAGCTATTCCTACGAGCAGTACTTC.

The chain carries TRBV2 and TRBJ1-6, with unresolved D. The CDR3 extends over 14 amino acids. Per the germline V gene, CDR1 is SNHLY and CDR2 is FYNNEI. Trimming shortened V by 5 bases and J by 7 bases, and 12 bases separated the two germline ends. The CDR3 DNA reads as TGTGCCAGCAGTCGGGAGGGCGCAAATTCACCCCTCCACTTT. Its protein is CASSREGANSPLHF.

The count of this clone is one. A junction boundary mismatches the germline segment, possibly from a read error. This chain uses TRBV6-6 with TRBJ1-6, with D possibly TRBD1 on 5 matching bases. Germline CDR1 and CDR2: MNHNY and SVGAGI (reference sequence). The CDR3 sequence is 14 residues long. The CDR3 DNA sequence: TGTGCCAGCGGTTATCAGGGCGGCAATTCACCCCTCCACTTT. Protein product: CASGYQGGNSPLHF.

The genes are TRBV5-6 and TRBJ2-3; possible D gene TRBD2, 5 bases. Trimming took off 2 bases at V and 2 bases at J, with 12 bases between the two ends. CDR3 size: 15 residues. The germline CDR1 and CDR2 sequences are SGHDT and YYEEEE. CDR3 DNA: TGTGCCAGCAGCTTACGGCGGGTATTCACAGATACGCAGTATTTT. Protein: CASSLRRVFTDTQYF.